The rows below give T cell receptor beta chains drawn from one sample of a study of blood T cells in healthy people across ages. Via MiXCR, TCRdb re-called the 5' RACE reads, giving one row per CDR3 protein. The table shows some 1.7 million distinct CDR3 sequences, with 28% occurring only once. Sequenced: blood. These TCRs come from a woman in her 30s in good health. The CDR3 runs from the conserved cysteine through the conserved F or W. A D gene is named only where the DNA matches it firmly. A row's size may be missing; if present it is once, few, many or a size class.

V	J	D	size	DNA	CDR3
TRBV20-1	TRBJ2-1	TRBD2	few	TGCAGTGCTAGAGGGGTGCTAGCGGGAGGGCCTAATGAGCAGTTCTTC	CSARGVLAGGPNEQFF
TRBV4-3	TRBJ2-6	TRBD1	many	TGCGCCAGCAGCCAAACCGGGACAGGGTTCTCTGGGGCCAACGTCCTGACTTTC	CASSQTGTGFSGANVLTF
TRBV7-9	TRBJ2-1	NA	NA	TGTGCCAGCAGCCCCGGACTAGAAAGGGGGGATGAGCAGTTCTTC	CASSPGLERGDEQFF
TRBV2	TRBJ2-1	NA	NA	TGTGCCAGCAGTGAAGGTCGGCAGGGGGGTAATGAGCAGTTCTTC	CASSEGRQGGNEQFF
TRBV5-1	TRBJ1-2	NA	NA	TGCGCCAGCAGCCCCTTATCGGACATCTATGGCTACACCTTC	CASSPLSDIYGYTF
TRBV27	TRBJ2-2	TRBD1	NA	TGTGCCAGCACCATTTGGACAGGGTCCCCTACCGGGGAGCTGTTTTTT	CASTIWTGSPTGELFF
TRBV27	TRBJ2-2	NA	NA	TGTGCCAGCAGTTTAGCTCCCCCGGACACCGGGGAGCTGTTTTTT	CASSLAPPDTGELFF
TRBV18	TRBJ1-2	TRBD1	NA	TGTGCCAGCTCCCTCGGGACAGCCTGGGACGGCTACACCTTC	CASSLGTAWDGYTF
TRBV28	TRBJ2-6	NA	NA	TGTGCCAGCAGCTCCCATCCGGGTCCCCAGGTAGGTGGGGCCAACGTCCTGACTTTC	CASSSHPGPQVGGANVLTF
TRBV4-1	TRBJ1-5	NA	NA	TGCGCCAGCAGCCAAGACGGCAGGGCTGGGCAGCCCCAGCATTTT	CASSQDGRAGQPQHF
TRBV7-2	TRBJ2-4	TRBD2	NA	TGTGCCAGCAGCTCACGACTAGCGGGAGGAGGCATTCAGTACTTC	CASSSRLAGGGIQYF
TRBV11-2	TRBJ2-1	TRBD1	few	TGTGCCAGCAGCTTAGGCTTGGAAACAGGGGTGGGGAATGAGCAGTTCTTC	CASSLGLETGVGNEQFF
TRBV5-1	TRBJ1-5	NA	many	TGTGCCAGCAGCTTGCCCGGGGCGAATCAGCCCCAGCATTTT	CASSLPGANQPQHF
TRBV11-1	TRBJ2-1	TRBD1	NA	TGTGCCAACCCCTGGGACAGGGAGCAGTTCTTC	CANPWDREQFF
TRBV12-3/TRBV12-4	TRBJ1-2	NA	NA	TGTGCCAGCAGCCCAATGACTGAAAGAAGGGGCTACACCTTC	CASSPMTERRGYTF
TRBV12-3/TRBV12-4	TRBJ2-3	NA	NA	TGTGCCAGCAGCAATTACTGGGGGGGCACAGATACGCAGTATTTT	CASSNYWGGTDTQYF
TRBV30	TRBJ2-7	NA	NA	TGTGCCGGAGGGGGAAAACGGTCTCTTTACGAGCAGTACTTC	CAGGGKRSLYEQYF
TRBV6-5	TRBJ1-3	NA	NA	TGTGCCAGCAGTCCAACCTACAGGGCTGGAAACACCATATATTTT	CASSPTYRAGNTIYF
TRBV10-2	TRBJ2-1	TRBD2	many	TGCGCCAGCAGTGATCCGGGACTAGTCTACAATGAGCAGTTCTTC	CASSDPGLVYNEQFF
TRBV7-8	TRBJ1-3	TRBD1	NA	TGTGCCAGCAGCCCAGTGGGCAGGGGGCTAACGGGAAACACCATATATTTT	CASSPVGRGLTGNTIYF
TRBV12-3/TRBV12-4	TRBJ2-3	NA	NA	TGTGCCCGCAGTAGAGGAAGCGCAGATACGCAGTATTTT	CARSRGSADTQYF
TRBV20-1	TRBJ1-4	NA	few	TGCAGTGCTAGAGAGGAAGGGGTGGGTGATGAAAAACTGTTTTTT	CSAREEGVGDEKLFF
TRBV27	TRBJ2-1	NA	NA	TGTGCCAGCAGTTCTCCCGCTGAGCAGTTCTTC	CASSSPAEQFF
TRBV18	TRBJ1-5	NA	NA	TGTGCCAGCTCCCCTCTGGAGGATAACCAGCCCCAGCATTTT	CASSPLEDNQPQHF
TRBV6-6	TRBJ2-3	NA	NA	TGTGCCAGCAGTTTTGGACGGGGGGCGCAGACAGATACGCAGTATTTT	CASSFGRGAQTDTQYF
TRBV19	TRBJ2-7	NA	NA	TGTGCCAGTGCACCGGGACCCTCCTACGAGCAGTACTTC	CASAPGPSYEQYF
TRBV5-1	TRBJ2-7	TRBD1	few	TGCGCCAGCAGCTCGCCAGGACAGGACGAGCAGTACTTC	CASSSPGQDEQYF
TRBV20-1	TRBJ1-5	TRBD1	NA	TGCAGGAGGACAGGGGGGAATCAGCCCCAGCATTTT	CRRTGGNQPQHF
TRBV7-9	TRBJ2-4	NA	NA	TGTGCCAGCAGCCGAGCTACAGACCGCGGAGTAGCCAAAAACATTCAGTACTTC	CASSRATDRGVAKNIQYF
TRBV29-1	TRBJ2-3	TRBD2	few	TGCAGCACCACTAGCGGGGGGGGCACAGATACGCAGTATTTT	CSTTSGGGTDTQYF
TRBV7-2	TRBJ2-5	NA	NA	TGTACCAGCAGCTTCGGCGCCCAAGAGACCCAGTACTTC	CTSSFGAQETQYF
TRBV10-3	TRBJ1-5	TRBD1	few	TGTGCCGCAGGACAGGGGGTCGATCAGCCCCAGCATTTT	CAAGQGVDQPQHF
TRBV6-6	TRBJ2-1	NA	NA	TGTGCCAGCAGTTACGCCCAGTCCTACAATGAGCAGTTCTTC	CASSYAQSYNEQFF
TRBV4-2	TRBJ2-7	NA	NA	TGTGCCAGCAGCCAAGAAACAGGCCGCCCTTACGAGCAGTACTTC	CASSQETGRPYEQYF
TRBV20-1	TRBJ2-1	TRBD2	NA	TGCAGTGCTAGGGAAGGGACTAGCGCCCGTAATGAGCAGTTCTTC	CSAREGTSARNEQFF
TRBV11-2	TRBJ2-1	NA	many	TGTGCCAGCAGCCGTAGGACTGACTCCTACAATGAGCAGTTCTTC	CASSRRTDSYNEQFF
TRBV7-2	TRBJ2-7	NA	many	TGTGCCAGCAGGTTCCGGAGGGCTACGGACGAGCAGTACTTC	CASRFRRATDEQYF
TRBV29-1	TRBJ1-1	NA	few	TGCAGCGTTGAAGATCTTGTGGTTATGAACACTGAAGCTTTCTTT	CSVEDLVVMNTEAFF
TRBV2	TRBJ2-3	NA	NA	TGTGCCAGCAGTGAGTTCCTGAGGACGCAGTATTTT	CASSEFLRTQYF
TRBV6-6	TRBJ1-2	TRBD1	NA	TGTGCCAGCACCGGGACAGGCGGCTACACCTTC	CASTGTGGYTF